Sequencing of this T cell receptor (beta chain) was carried out in a study of T-cell reconstitution after alpha-beta-depleted transplantation in children. Using unique molecular identifiers, the investigators prepared the TCRbeta library. TCRdb independently ran MiXCR on the PCR reads; one entry per CDR3 protein. The sample carries about 500,000 distinct CDR3 sequences, approximately 30% recorded once. CDR3 length equals 17 residues. Germline lookup yields CDR1 SGHAT and CDR2 FQNNGV. Losses at the gene ends were 0 bases for V and 10 bases for J; bases not matched to a gene: 13. J is TRBJ2-1 and V is TRBV11-2, with 9 bases identical to TRBD2. The input for sequencing was PBMCs from the stem cell graft donor, taken from the stem cell graft. The receptor was isolated from a human donor who donated a stem cell graft to a child with aplastic anemia. This CDR3 is CASSLDTASGIAGEQFF. CDR3 bases: TGTGCCAGCAGCTTAGATACGGCTAGCGGGATTGCTGGCGAGCAGTTCTTC.